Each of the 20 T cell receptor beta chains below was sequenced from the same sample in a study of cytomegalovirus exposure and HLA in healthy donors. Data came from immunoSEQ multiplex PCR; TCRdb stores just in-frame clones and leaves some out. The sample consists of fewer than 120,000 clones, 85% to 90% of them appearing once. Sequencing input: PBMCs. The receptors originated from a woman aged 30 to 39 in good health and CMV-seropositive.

CDR3 region: CASSDPEGPIAHNEQFF. Written as DNA, the CDR3 is TGTGCCAGCAGCGACCCCGAAGGTCCTATAGCCCACAATGAGCAGTTCTTC. The J gene is TRBJ2-1, the V gene TRBV25-1, with D unclear. The CDR3 spans 17 residues. V lost 6 bases to trimming and J lost 5 bases, with 23 bases between them. Germline CDR1 reads MGHDK; CDR2 reads SYGVNS.

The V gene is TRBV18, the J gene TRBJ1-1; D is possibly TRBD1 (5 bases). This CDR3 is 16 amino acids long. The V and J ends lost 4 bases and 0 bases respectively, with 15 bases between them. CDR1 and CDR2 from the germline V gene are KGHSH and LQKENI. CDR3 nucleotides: TGTGCCAGCTCACAAACGACTGGGGACTTGAACACTGAAGCTTTCTTT. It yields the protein CASSQTTGDLNTEAFF.

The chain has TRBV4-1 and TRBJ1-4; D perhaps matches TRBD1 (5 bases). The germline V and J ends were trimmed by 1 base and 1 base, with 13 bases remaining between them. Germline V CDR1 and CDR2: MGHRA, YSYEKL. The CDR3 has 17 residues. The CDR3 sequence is CASSQALPDRTNEKLFF. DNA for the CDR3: TGCGCCAGCAGCCAAGCACTCCCCGACAGAACTAATGAAAAACTGTTTTTT.

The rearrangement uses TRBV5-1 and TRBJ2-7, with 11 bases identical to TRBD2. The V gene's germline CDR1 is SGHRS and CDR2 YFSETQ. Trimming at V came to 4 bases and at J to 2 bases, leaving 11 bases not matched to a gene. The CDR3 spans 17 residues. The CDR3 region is CASSASTSGRGTYEQYF. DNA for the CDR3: TGCGCCAGCAGCGCGAGTACTAGCGGGAGAGGAACCTACGAGCAGTACTTC.

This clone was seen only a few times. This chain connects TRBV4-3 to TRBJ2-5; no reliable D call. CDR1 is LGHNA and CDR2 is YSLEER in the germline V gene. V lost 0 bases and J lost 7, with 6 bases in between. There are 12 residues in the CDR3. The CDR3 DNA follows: TGCGCCAGCAGCCAAGACCGAGGGACCCAGTACTTC. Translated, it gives CASSQDRGTQYF.

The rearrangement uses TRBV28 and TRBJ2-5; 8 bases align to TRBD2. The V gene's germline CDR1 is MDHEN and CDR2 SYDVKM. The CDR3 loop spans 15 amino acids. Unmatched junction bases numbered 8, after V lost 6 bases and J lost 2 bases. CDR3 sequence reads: CASSHLRGGQETQYF. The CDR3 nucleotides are TGTGCCAGCAGCCACCTACGGGGGGGACAAGAGACCCAGTACTTC.

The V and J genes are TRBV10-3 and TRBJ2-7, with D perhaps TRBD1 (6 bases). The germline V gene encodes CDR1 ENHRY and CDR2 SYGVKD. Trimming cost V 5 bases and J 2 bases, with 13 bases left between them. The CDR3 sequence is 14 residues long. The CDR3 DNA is TGTGCCATCAGTACAACAACAGGGCCCTACGAGCAGTACTTC. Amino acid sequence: CAISTTTGPYEQYF.

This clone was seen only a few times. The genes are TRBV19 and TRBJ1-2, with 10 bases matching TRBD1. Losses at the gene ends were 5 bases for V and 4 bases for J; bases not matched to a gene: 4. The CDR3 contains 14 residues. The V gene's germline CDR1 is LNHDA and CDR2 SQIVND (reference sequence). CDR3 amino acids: CASSAGQGGYGYTF. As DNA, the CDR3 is TGTGCCAGTAGTGCTGGACAGGGGGGCTATGGCTACACCTTC.

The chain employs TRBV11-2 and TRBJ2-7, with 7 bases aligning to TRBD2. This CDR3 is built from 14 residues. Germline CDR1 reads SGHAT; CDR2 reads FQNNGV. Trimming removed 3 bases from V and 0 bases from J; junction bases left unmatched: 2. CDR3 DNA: TGTGCCAGCAGCTTCCGGGACTACTCCTACGAGCAGTACTTC. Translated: CASSFRDYSYEQYF.

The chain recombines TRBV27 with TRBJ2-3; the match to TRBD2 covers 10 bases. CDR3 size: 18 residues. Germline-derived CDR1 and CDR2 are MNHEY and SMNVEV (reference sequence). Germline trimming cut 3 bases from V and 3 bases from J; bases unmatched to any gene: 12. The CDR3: CASSLSPPAGGPTDTQYF. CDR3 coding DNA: TGTGCCAGCAGTTTGTCACCCCCAGCGGGAGGGCCAACAGATACGCAGTATTTT.

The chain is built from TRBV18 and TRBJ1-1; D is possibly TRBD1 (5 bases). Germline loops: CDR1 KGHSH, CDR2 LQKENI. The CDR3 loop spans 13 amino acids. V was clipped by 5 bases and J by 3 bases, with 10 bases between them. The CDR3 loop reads CASSSGGYTEAFF. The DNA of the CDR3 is TGTGCCAGCTCATCCGGGGGTTACACTGAAGCTTTCTTT.

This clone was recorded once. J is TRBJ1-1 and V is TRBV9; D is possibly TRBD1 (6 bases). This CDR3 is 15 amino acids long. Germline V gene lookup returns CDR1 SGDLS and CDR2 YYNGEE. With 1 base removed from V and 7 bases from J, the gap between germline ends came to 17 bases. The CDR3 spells CASSVSPGQTFEAFF. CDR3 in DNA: TGTGCCAGCAGCGTATCCCCCGGACAGACATTTGAAGCTTTCTTT.

CDR3 DNA sequence: TGTGCCAGCAGCTTAGCTGGACAGGGAGGGAATGAGCAGTTCTTC. It specifies CASSLAGQGGNEQFF. This chain links TRBV7-9 with TRBJ2-1; D perhaps matches TRBD1 (8 bases). CDR3 length: 15 amino acids. CDR1 and CDR2 from the germline V gene are SEHNR and FQNEAQ (reference sequence). Trimming left V 0 bases short and J 7 bases short, with 13 bases between.

The CDR3 DNA follows: TGTGCCAGCAGCCCATACAGGGGCCACCTCTATGGCTACACCTTC. Its protein is CASSPYRGHLYGYTF. The chain couples TRBV11-1 to TRBJ1-2, with 7 nucleotides matching TRBD1. After removal of 5 bases from V and 4 bases from J, the junction contained 10 bases not matched to a gene. This CDR3 is 15 amino acids long. Germline assignment: CDR1 SGHAT and CDR2 FQDESV (reference sequence).

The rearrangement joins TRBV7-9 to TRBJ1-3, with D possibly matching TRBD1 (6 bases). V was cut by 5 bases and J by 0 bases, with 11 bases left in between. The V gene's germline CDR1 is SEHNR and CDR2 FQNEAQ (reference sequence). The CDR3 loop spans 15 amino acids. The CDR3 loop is CASSNRDTSGNTIYF. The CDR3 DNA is TGTGCCAGCAGCAACCGGGACACCTCTGGAAACACCATATATTTT.

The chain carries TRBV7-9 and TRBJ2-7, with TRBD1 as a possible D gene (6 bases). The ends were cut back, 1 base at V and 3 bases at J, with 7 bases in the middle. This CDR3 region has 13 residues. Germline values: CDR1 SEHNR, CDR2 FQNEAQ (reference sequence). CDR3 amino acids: CASSLDRVYEQYF. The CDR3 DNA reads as TGTGCCAGCAGCTTAGACAGGGTCTACGAGCAGTACTTC.

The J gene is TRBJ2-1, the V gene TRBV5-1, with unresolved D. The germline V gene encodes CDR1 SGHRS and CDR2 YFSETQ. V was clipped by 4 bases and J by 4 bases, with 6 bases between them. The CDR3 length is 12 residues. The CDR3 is CASSIQYNEQFF. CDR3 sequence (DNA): TGCGCCAGCAGCATTCAGTACAATGAGCAGTTCTTC.

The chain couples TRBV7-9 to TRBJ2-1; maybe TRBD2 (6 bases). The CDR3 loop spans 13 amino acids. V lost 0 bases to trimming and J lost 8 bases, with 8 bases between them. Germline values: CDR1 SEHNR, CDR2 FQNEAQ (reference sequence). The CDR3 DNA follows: TGTGCCAGCAGCTTAGCTGGAGGGTATGAGCAGTTCTTC. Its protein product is CASSLAGGYEQFF.

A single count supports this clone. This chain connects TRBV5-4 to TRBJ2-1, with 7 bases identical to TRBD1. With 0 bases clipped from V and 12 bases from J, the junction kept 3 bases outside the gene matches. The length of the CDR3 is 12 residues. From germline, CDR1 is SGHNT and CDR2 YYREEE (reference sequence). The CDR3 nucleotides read TGTGCCAGCAGCTTGGTAGGGGGCCTGCAGTTCTTC. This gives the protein CASSLVGGLQFF.

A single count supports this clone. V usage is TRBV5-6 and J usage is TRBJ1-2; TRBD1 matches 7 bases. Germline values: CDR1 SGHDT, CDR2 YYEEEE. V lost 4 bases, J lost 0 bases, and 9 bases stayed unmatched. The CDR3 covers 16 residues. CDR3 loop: CASSPRGAAANYGYTF. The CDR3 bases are TGTGCCAGCAGCCCCAGGGGGGCTGCCGCTAACTATGGCTACACCTTC. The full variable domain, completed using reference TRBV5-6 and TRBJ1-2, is DAGVTQSPTHLIKTRGQQVTLRCSPKSGHDTVSWYQQALGQGPQFIFQYYEEEERQRGNFPDRFSGHQFPNYSSELNVNALLLGDSALYLCASSPRGAAANYGYTFGSGTRLTVV.